This T cell receptor beta chain is from a study of cytomegalovirus exposure and HLA in healthy donors. This CDR3 region has 13 residues. CDR1 SNHLY and CDR2 FYNNEI come from the germline V gene. The junction had 5 bases not matched to a gene; V was cut back by 10 bases and J by 4 bases. PCR employed 60 Vbeta and 13 Jbeta primers. TCRdb's table, derived via immunoSEQ multiplex PCR, lists solely in-frame clones and lacks some. Here the sample spans 120,000 or so clones, 75% to 85% being singletons. V and J are TRBV2 and TRBJ2-4; 9 bases match TRBD1. This clonotype originated in a woman aged 45-65 years in good health and CMV-seropositive. The sample comprised PBMCs. In DNA form, the CDR3 reads TGTGCCACCACGACAGGGGGAAAAAACATTCAGTACTTC. Protein product: CATTTGGKNIQYF. Full variable domain (outside the CDR3, taken from reference TRBV2 and TRBJ2-4): EPEVTQTPSHQVTQMGQEVILRCVPISNHLYFYWYRQILGQKVEFLVSFYNNEISEKSEIFDDQFSVERPDGSNFTLKIRSTKLEDSAMYFCATTTGGKNIQYFGAGTRLSVL.